Each of the 5 T cell receptor beta chains below was sequenced from the same sample in a study of beta chain features in type 1 diabetes. General study findings and limits: For Type 1 diabetes patients, all four CD4+ subsets carried TCRB CDR3s that were moderately but significantly shorter.

Isolated RNA was reverse transcribed in full, so expressed TCRB transcripts were sequenced. TCRdb keeps only in-frame clones here, not all; method: immunoSEQ multiplex PCR. Of approximately 730,000 clones detected, 13% appear once; the ten largest clones hold less than 0.025%. These TCRs' antigens remain unknown. The sequencing input was naive CD4+ T cells from blood. These receptors all come from a man between 18 and 29 years old with type 1 diabetes.

This clone turned up a few times. The CDR3 DNA sequence: TGCGCCAGCTCGGGGGACGGCACCTACGAGCAGTACTTC. It specifies CASSGDGTYEQYF. V usage is TRBV5-1 and J usage is TRBJ2-7; D might be TRBD2 (6 bases). V lost 7 bases and J 2 bases, leaving 13 bases between the germline ends. Germline V lookup: CDR1 SGHRS, CDR2 YFSETQ. CDR3 length: 13 residues. The entire variable domain, with the rest obtained from reference TRBV5-1 and TRBJ2-7, is as follows: KAGVTQTPRYLIKTRGQQVTLSCSPISGHRSVSWYQQTPGQGLQFLFEYFSETQRNKGNFPGRFSGRQFSNSRSEMNVSTLELGDSALYLCASSGDGTYEQYFGPGTRLTVT.

The rearrangement joins TRBV29-1 to TRBJ2-1; 9 nucleotides align to TRBD2. CDR3 length: 15 residues. V shed 1 base, J shed 4 bases, and the junction held 5 bases outside the gene matches. Germline V CDR1 and CDR2: SQVTM, ANQGSEA. The CDR3 reads CSVEVGLASYNEQFF. The CDR3 nucleotides read TGCAGCGTTGAAGTTGGACTAGCGAGTTACAATGAGCAGTTCTTC.

The rearrangement uses TRBV4-1 and TRBJ1-6, with a weak D call TRBD1 (5 bases). The germline V gene encodes CDR1 MGHRA and CDR2 YSYEKL. V gave up 4 bases and J gave up 8 bases, with 9 bases separating them. This CDR3 is built from 13 residues. In nucleotides, the CDR3 is TGCGCCAGCAGCCCCGGGGGGGATTCACCCCTCCACTTT. This sequence encodes CASSPGGDSPLHF.

V gene TRBV14 combines with J gene TRBJ1-1, with D possibly being TRBD1 (5 bases). This CDR3 is built from 18 residues. Trimming took off 0 bases at V and 5 bases at J, with 22 bases between the two ends. CDR1 is SGHDN and CDR2 is FVKESK in the germline V gene. The CDR3 is CASSQDLRATPLRTEAFF. The CDR3 bases are TGTGCCAGCAGCCAAGACCTCAGGGCCACCCCCCTGAGGACTGAAGCTTTCTTT.

The chain joins TRBV30 to TRBJ2-1; 8 bases are shared with TRBD1. CDR3 length: 13 amino acids. V shed 5 bases, J shed 6 bases, and the junction held 6 bases outside the gene matches. Germline-derived CDR1 and CDR2 are GTSNPN and SVGIG (reference sequence). This chain's CDR3 is CAWEQGGRNEQFF. CDR3 in DNA: TGTGCCTGGGAACAGGGGGGACGCAATGAGCAGTTCTTC. Full variable domain (outside the CDR3, taken from reference TRBV30 and TRBJ2-1): SQTIHQWPATLVQPVGSPLSLECTVEGTSNPNLYWYRQAAGRGLQLLFYSVGIGQISSEVPQNLSASRPQDRQFILSSKKLLLSDSGFYLCAWEQGGRNEQFFGPGTRLTVL.